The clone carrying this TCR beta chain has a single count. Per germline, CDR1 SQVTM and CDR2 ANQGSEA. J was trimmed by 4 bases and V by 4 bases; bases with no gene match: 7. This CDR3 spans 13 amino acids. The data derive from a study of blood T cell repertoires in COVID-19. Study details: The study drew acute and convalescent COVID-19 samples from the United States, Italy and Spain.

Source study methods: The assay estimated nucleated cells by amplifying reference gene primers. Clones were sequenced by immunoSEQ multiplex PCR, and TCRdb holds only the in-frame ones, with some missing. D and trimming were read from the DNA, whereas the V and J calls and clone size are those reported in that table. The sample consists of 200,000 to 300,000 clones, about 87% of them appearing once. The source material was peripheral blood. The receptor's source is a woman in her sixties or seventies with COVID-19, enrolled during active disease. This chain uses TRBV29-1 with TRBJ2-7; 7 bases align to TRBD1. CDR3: CSVGAGGFYEQYF. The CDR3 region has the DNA TGCAGCGTTGGGGCAGGGGGTTTTTACGAGCAGTACTTC.